This is a list of T cell receptor beta chains from one sample in a study of T-cell memory formation after mild COVID-19. One entry per CDR3 protein, called by TCRdb with MiXCR from the 5' RACE reads. The data contain roughly 190,000 distinct CDR3 sequences, 27% of them seen just once; the ten biggest clones take up roughly 11%. Material: PBMCs or a T cell subset sorted from them (not recorded which). The receptors stem from an adult woman who had mild COVID-19 (a few samples of this study predate the infection). Cell type and time point are not known. The CDR3 runs from the conserved cysteine through the conserved F or W. Fields, in order: V gene, clone size, D gene, J gene, CDR3 length, CDR3 protein, CDR3 DNA. A D gene is named only where the DNA matches it firmly. The listing skips clone size in some rows; elsewhere it reads once, few, many or a size class.

TRBV5-1	few	.	TRBJ1-1	15	CASSLGSQMNTEAFF	TGCGCCAGCAGCTTGGGGAGTCAGATGAACACTGAAGCTTTCTTT
TRBV29-1	few	.	TRBJ1-1	14	CSVESGGRNTEAFF	TGCAGCGTTGAATCGGGAGGGCGGAACACTGAAGCTTTCTTT
TRBV2	.	.	TRBJ1-2	11	CASSPNYGYTF	TGTGCCAGCAGTCCGAATTATGGCTACACCTTC
TRBV5-4	.	.	TRBJ2-1	14	CASRDGGANNEQFF	TGTGCCAGCAGGGATGGGGGGGCTAACAATGAGCAGTTCTTC
TRBV29-1	.	.	TRBJ2-3	14	CSVGAGSSTDTQYF	TGCAGCGTTGGTGCGGGGTCTAGCACAGATACGCAGTATTTT
TRBV29-1	few	.	TRBJ1-1	14	CSVWVRGAGTEAFF	TGCAGCGTTTGGGTCCGAGGGGCTGGCACTGAAGCTTTCTTT
TRBV20-1	.	TRBD1	TRBJ2-2	14	CSAHRDRGTGELFF	TGCAGTGCGCACCGGGACAGGGGAACCGGGGAGCTGTTTTTT
TRBV12-3/TRBV12-4	.	.	TRBJ2-1	15	CASRGSLPLYNEQFF	TGTGCCAGCAGGGGTTCTCTCCCCCTTTACAATGAGCAGTTCTTC
TRBV19	few	.	TRBJ2-3	16	CASSFRRAASTDTQYF	TGTGCCAGTAGCTTCCGGAGGGCCGCTAGCACAGATACGCAGTATTTT
TRBV7-8	once	.	TRBJ1-1	16	CASSSRGQTKNTEAFF	TGTGCCAGCAGCTCCCGAGGACAGACCAAGAACACTGAAGCTTTCTTT
TRBV7-9	.	.	TRBJ1-1	15	CASSLAHMANTEAFF	TGTGCCAGCAGCTTAGCTCACATGGCAAACACTGAAGCTTTCTTT
TRBV7-2	.	.	TRBJ2-7	15	CASSLEAGSAYEQYF	TGTGCCAGCAGCTTAGAGGCCGGATCGGCCTACGAGCAGTACTTC
TRBV7-8	.	TRBD2	TRBJ2-5	17	CASSFFTSGGAKETQYF	TGTGCCAGCAGCTTCTTCACGAGCGGGGGGGCCAAAGAGACCCAGTACTTC
TRBV12-3/TRBV12-4	few	TRBD1	TRBJ2-3	15	CASSSETGRTDTQYF	TGTGCCAGCAGTTCCGAGACAGGGCGCACAGATACGCAGTATTTT
TRBV5-6	.	.	TRBJ2-5	15	CASSFVGRTQETQYF	TGTGCCAGCAGCTTCGTAGGGCGGACTCAAGAGACCCAGTACTTC
TRBV12-3/TRBV12-4	few	.	TRBJ2-7	12	CASSWDPRVQYF	TGTGCCAGCTCCTGGGACCCCCGTGTGCAGTACTTC
TRBV25-1	few	.	TRBJ1-1	15	CASSESLGFGSHAFF	TGTGCCAGCAGTGAATCCCTCGGTTTCGGTTCGCACGCTTTCTTT
TRBV5-1	.	TRBD2	TRBJ2-1	17	CASSFGTSGRALGEQFF	TGCGCCAGCAGCTTCGGGACTAGCGGGCGGGCTTTGGGAGAGCAGTTCTTC
TRBV9	.	.	TRBJ1-3	14	CASSVVGEGNTIYF	TGTGCCAGCAGCGTAGTCGGTGAAGGAAACACCATATATTTT
TRBV12-3/TRBV12-4	.	.	TRBJ2-7	13	CASSLNRRYEQYF	TGTGCCAGCAGTTTAAACCGAAGATACGAGCAGTACTTC
TRBV21-1	.	.	TRBJ2-2	17	CASSNPTGATDTGELFF	TGTGCCAGCAGCAATCCTACAGGGGCGACCGACACCGGGGAGCTGTTTTTT
TRBV4-1	few	.	TRBJ1-1	16	CASSPRGGPGDTEAFF	TGCGCCAGCAGCCCCAGAGGAGGGCCTGGGGACACTGAAGCTTTCTTT
TRBV24-1	few	.	TRBJ2-1	15	CATAGTTSSYNEQFF	TGTGCCACCGCAGGGACCACAAGCTCCTACAATGAGCAGTTCTTC
TRBV7-8	few	.	TRBJ2-5	14	CASSPTARGETQYF	TGTGCCAGCAGCCCGACCGCCAGGGGAGAGACCCAGTACTTC
TRBV20-1	.	.	TRBJ2-3	15	CSAREVARGTDTQYF	TGCAGTGCTAGAGAGGTGGCTAGGGGCACAGATACGCAGTATTTT
TRBV5-1	few	.	TRBJ2-4	22	CASSFRAGVIEGKDLAKNIQYF	TGCGCCAGCAGCTTTCGGGCAGGGGTAATCGAAGGAAAGGACCTAGCCAAAAACATTCAGTACTTC
TRBV5-5	.	TRBD1	TRBJ1-1	15	CASSLLGQANTEAFF	TGTGCCAGCAGCTTGTTGGGACAGGCTAACACTGAAGCTTTCTTT